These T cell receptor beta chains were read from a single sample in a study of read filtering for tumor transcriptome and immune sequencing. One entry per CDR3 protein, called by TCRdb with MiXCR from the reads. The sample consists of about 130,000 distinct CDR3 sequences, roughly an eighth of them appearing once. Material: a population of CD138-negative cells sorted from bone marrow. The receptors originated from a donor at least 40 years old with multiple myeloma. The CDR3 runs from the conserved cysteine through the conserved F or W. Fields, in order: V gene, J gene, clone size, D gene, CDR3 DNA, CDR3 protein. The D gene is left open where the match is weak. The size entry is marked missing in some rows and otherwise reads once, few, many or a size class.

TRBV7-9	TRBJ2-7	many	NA	TGTGCCAGCAGCTATGGACAAGCCTACGAGCAGTACTTC	CASSYGQAYEQYF
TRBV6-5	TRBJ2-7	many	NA	TGTGCCAGCAGGCCCCAGGGAAGGGGCTACGAGCAGTACTTC	CASRPQGRGYEQYF
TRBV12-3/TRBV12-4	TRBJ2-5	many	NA	TGTGCCAGCAGTCCTACTAGAGCGCGGGAAGAGACCCAGTACTTC	CASSPTRAREETQYF
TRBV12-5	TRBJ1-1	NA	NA	TGTGCTAGTGGTTTGGCGACAGGCCCCATGAACACTGAAGCTTTCTTT	CASGLATGPMNTEAFF
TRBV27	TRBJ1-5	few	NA	TGTGCCAGCAGCCCCTCGGGGTACTCGGCCCAGCATTTT	CASSPSGYSAQHF
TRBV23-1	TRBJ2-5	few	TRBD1	TGCGCCAGCAGAGGGACAGGGGGAGAGGGAGAGACCCAGTACTTC	CASRGTGGEGETQYF
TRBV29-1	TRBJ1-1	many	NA	TGCAGCGTTGGGGGAGGGGGGAACACTGAAGCTTTCTTT	CSVGGGGNTEAFF
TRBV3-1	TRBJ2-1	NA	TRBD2	TGTGCCAGCAGCCATGGGCTAGCGGGAGGTCGTTACAATGAGCAGTTCTTC	CASSHGLAGGRYNEQFF
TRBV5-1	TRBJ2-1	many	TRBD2	TGCGCCAGCAGCTTGGGGGCCAGGGGAACTAGCGGGAGTTATGAGCAGTTCTTC	CASSLGARGTSGSYEQFF
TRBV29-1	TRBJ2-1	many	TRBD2	TGCAGCTTATTCGGCGGGAGGGCCCAGGATGAGCAGTTCTTC	CSLFGGRAQDEQFF
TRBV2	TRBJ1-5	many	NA	TGTGCCAGCCGGACCGGGTGGGGGGATGGCAATCAGCCCCAGCATTTT	CASRTGWGDGNQPQHF
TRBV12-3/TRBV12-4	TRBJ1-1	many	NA	TGTGCCAGCAGTTTGTCCGGGATGGGCACTGAAGCTTTCTTT	CASSLSGMGTEAFF
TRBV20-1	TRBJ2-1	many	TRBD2	TGCAGTGCCCTTAGCGGGAGGGCCCGAAACAATGAGCAGTTCTTC	CSALSGRARNNEQFF
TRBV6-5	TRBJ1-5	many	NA	TGTGCCAGCAGTTATCGACCCGGGGATCAGCCCCAGCATTTT	CASSYRPGDQPQHF
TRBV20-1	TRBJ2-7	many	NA	TGCAGTCTGCTGGACCCAGCGTTCGACGAGCAGTACTTC	CSLLDPAFDEQYF
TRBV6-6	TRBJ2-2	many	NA	TGTGCCAGCAGGGGGCAGGGTTCGAACACCGGGGAGCTGTTTTTT	CASRGQGSNTGELFF
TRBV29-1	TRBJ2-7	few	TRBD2	TGCAGCGTCGGGGGGACGGGTGAGCAGTACTTC	CSVGGTGEQYF
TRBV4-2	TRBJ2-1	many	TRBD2	TGTGCCAGCAGCCCCGGGACTAGCGGGAGGTACGAGCAGTTCTTC	CASSPGTSGRYEQFF
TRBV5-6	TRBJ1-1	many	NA	TGTGCCAGCAGCCTTTCATTGAACACTGAAGCTTTCTTT	CASSLSLNTEAFF
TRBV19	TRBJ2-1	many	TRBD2	TGTGCCAGTAGTGTCGGGACTAGCGGGGGGGGTTACAATGAGCAGTTCTTC	CASSVGTSGGGYNEQFF
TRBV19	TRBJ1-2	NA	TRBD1	TGTGTCAGTAGTATTCGGACAGGAAGTTGGGGTTATGGCTACACCTTC	CVSSIRTGSWGYGYTF
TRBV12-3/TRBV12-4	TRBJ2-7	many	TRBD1	TGTGCCAGCAGTCGGACCGGGACAGTCTCCTACGAGCAGTACTTC	CASSRTGTVSYEQYF
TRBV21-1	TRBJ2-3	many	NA	TGTGCCAGGACAGGGCGGGCAGATACGCAGTATTTT	CARTGRADTQYF
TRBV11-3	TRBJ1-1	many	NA	TGTGCCAGCAGCTCACAACGGCGGAACACTGAAGCTTTCTTT	CASSSQRRNTEAFF
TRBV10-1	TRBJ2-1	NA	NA	TGCGCCAGCAGTGACTATCCCGTGAGCTCCTACAATGAGCAGTTCTTC	CASSDYPVSSYNEQFF